This T cell receptor beta chain emerged from a study of T cell changes during pregnancy in multiple sclerosis. The CDR3 loop spans 14 amino acids. Trimming shortened V by 5 bases and J by 1 base, and 11 bases separated the two germline ends. Germline loops: CDR1 SGHVS, CDR2 FNYEAQ. Generated by immunoSEQ multiplex PCR, the TCRdb table keeps only in-frame clones and is missing some. The sample carries around 64,000 clones, roughly 91% recorded once. The chain employs TRBV7-6 and TRBJ2-5, with D possibly matching TRBD1 (5 bases). The receptor was derived from a female donor with multiple sclerosis, enrolled in a pregnancy study. Sample: CD4+ T cells from peripheral blood mononuclear cells, taken after pregnancy. The CDR3, as DNA: TGTGCCAGCAGCCCCAGACAGACCCAAGAGACCCAGTACTTC. Its protein is CASSPRQTQETQYF. The complete variable domain, with remaining parts taken from reference TRBV7-6 and TRBJ2-5, reads GAGVSQSPRYKVTKRGQDVALRCDPISGHVSLYWYRQALGQGPEFLTYFNYEAQQDKSGLPNDRFSAERPEGSISTLTIQRTEQRDSAMYRCASSPRQTQETQYFGPGTRLLVL.